What follows are 30 T cell receptor beta chains derived from one specimen sequenced in a study of blood T cell repertoires in COVID-19. Generated by immunoSEQ multiplex PCR, the TCRdb table keeps only in-frame clones and is missing some. The table lists roughly 250,000 clones, 70% to 90% of them singletons. Material: peripheral blood. The origin of the receptors is a man between 35 and 55 years old with acute or convalescent COVID-19.

The chain has TRBV20-1 and TRBJ2-2; TRBD1 agrees at 8 bases. Per germline, CDR1 DFQATT and CDR2 SNEGSKA (reference sequence). The trim removed 3 bases at V and 7 bases at J, leaving 10 bases unmatched. There are 15 residues in the CDR3. This CDR3 reads CSASLLDRGFGELFF. The CDR3 coding sequence is TGCAGTGCTAGTCTCTTAGACAGGGGCTTCGGGGAGCTGTTTTTT.

This chain joins TRBV4-3 and TRBJ2-3; 9 bases match TRBD2. CDR3 size: 19 residues. In germline, CDR1 is LGHNA, CDR2 YSLEER. The V gene end was trimmed by 0 bases and the J gene end by 0 bases; junction bases not matched to a gene: 10. CDR3 DNA sequence: TGCGCCAGCAGCCAAGATTGGGGAAATCTAGCGGGGAGCACAGATACGCAGTATTTT. Translation: CASSQDWGNLAGSTDTQYF.

The genes are TRBV7-8 and TRBJ1-1; D is possibly TRBD1 (6 bases). The V and J ends lost 5 bases and 4 bases respectively, with 20 bases between them. CDR1 is SGHVS and CDR2 is FQNEAQ in the germline V gene. The CDR3 totals 16 residues. The CDR3 spells CASSQDHREGGTEAFF. Here the CDR3 DNA reads TGTGCCAGCAGCCAAGATCACAGGGAGGGTGGCACTGAAGCTTTCTTT.

The chain links TRBV18 to TRBJ1-1; TRBD1 agrees at 7 bases. In germline, CDR1 is KGHSH, CDR2 LQKENI. The CDR3 spans 12 residues. Trimming took 2 bases from V and 11 from J; bases not matched to a gene: 5. CDR3 in amino acids: CASSPRQGSAFF. The CDR3 nucleotides are TGTGCCAGCTCACCAAGACAGGGTAGCGCTTTCTTT.

This rearrangement joins TRBV28 to TRBJ1-3; D may be TRBD1 (5 bases). The germline CDR1 and CDR2 sequences are MDHEN and SYDVKM. V lost 5 bases to trimming and J lost 1 base, with 24 bases between them. The CDR3 covers 19 residues. CDR3: CASSGPNRNSISSGNTIYF. CDR3 sequence (DNA): TGTGCCAGCAGTGGACCAAACAGGAATAGCATTAGTTCTGGAAACACCATATATTTT.

In its sample, this clone was seen a few times. The chain combines TRBV3-1 (or the pseudogene TRBV3-2) with TRBJ1-1, with unresolved D. Between the trimmed V and J ends, which lost 0 bases and 7 bases, there was a span of 6 bases. The CDR3 is made up of 12 amino acids. Germline V CDR1 and CDR2: LGHDT, YNNKEL (reference sequence). The CDR3: CASSQEFREAFF. CDR3 bases: TGTGCCAGCAGCCAAGAATTCCGTGAAGCTTTCTTT.

This clone was seen once. The V gene is TRBV18, the J gene TRBJ2-1; possibly TRBD2 for D (5 bases). This CDR3 is 15 amino acids long. With 1 base removed from V and 4 bases from J, the gap between germline ends came to 11 bases. Germline V CDR1 and CDR2: KGHSH, LQKENI. As DNA, the CDR3 is TGTGCCAGCTCACCACTAGCGACCTATTACAATGAGCAGTTCTTC. It specifies CASSPLATYYNEQFF.

The chain has TRBV2 and TRBJ1-5; 8 nucleotides line up with TRBD1. J was trimmed by 10 bases and V by 5 bases; bases with no gene match: 13. The CDR3 sequence is 15 residues long. Per the germline V gene, CDR1 is SNHLY and CDR2 is FYNNEI. DNA of the CDR3: TGTGCCAGCAGTTCCGACAGGGGCGGGGTAAAACCCCAGCATTTT. Amino acids: CASSSDRGGVKPQHF.

This chain connects TRBV7-3 to TRBJ1-1; no firm D call. This CDR3 comprises 13 residues. Trimming left V 1 base short and J 4 bases short, with 7 bases between. Germline loops: CDR1 SGHTA, CDR2 FQGTGA. CDR3 region: CASSLITGTEAFF. The CDR3, as DNA: TGTGCCAGCAGCTTAATTACGGGCACTGAAGCTTTCTTT.

In its sample, this clone is medium-sized. The V gene is TRBV28, the J gene TRBJ1-1; D remains unclear. CDR3 size: 11 residues. Trimming took off 6 bases at V and 2 bases at J, with 4 bases between the two ends. The germline CDR1 and CDR2 sequences are MDHEN and SYDVKM. This CDR3 reads CASSRNTEAFF. CDR3 in DNA: TGTGCCAGCAGCCGTAACACTGAAGCTTTCTTT.

The CDR3 region is CASSLRERTDTQYF. Here the CDR3 DNA reads TGTGCCAGCAGCCTACGGGAGAGGACAGATACGCAGTATTTT. The genes are TRBV14 and TRBJ2-3, with D possibly matching TRBD2 (6 bases). V shed 4 bases and J shed 3 bases, with 11 bases lying between them. Looked up from germline, CDR1 is SGHDN and CDR2 is FVKESK. The CDR3 is 14 residues long.

The chain carries TRBV7-3 and TRBJ2-3; 9 bases line up with TRBD2. The germline V gene encodes CDR1 SGHTA and CDR2 FQGTGA. This CDR3 is 15 amino acids long. J was trimmed by 5 bases and V by 0 bases; bases with no gene match: 3. CDR3 sequence reads: CASSLTSGGRDTQYF. In DNA, the CDR3 is TGTGCCAGCAGCTTAACTAGCGGGGGAAGAGATACGCAGTATTTT. Full variable domain (rest looked up from reference TRBV7-3 and TRBJ2-3): GAGVSQTPSNKVTEKGKYVELRCDPISGHTALYWYRQSLGQGPEFLIYFQGTGAADDSGLPNDRFFAVRPEGSVSTLKIQRTERGDSAVYLCASSLTSGGRDTQYFGPGTRLTVL.

The chain couples TRBV6-6 to TRBJ2-3, with 8 bases identical to TRBD2. This CDR3 has 17 amino acids. Trimming removed 5 bases from V and 3 bases from J; junction bases left unmatched: 13. Germline-derived CDR1 and CDR2 are MNHNY and SVGAGI (reference sequence). CDR3 sequence reads: CASSPVVRGAGTDTQYF. CDR3 DNA sequence: TGTGCCAGCAGTCCGGTCGTGCGGGGGGCCGGTACAGATACGCAGTATTTT.

The chain joins TRBV18 to TRBJ2-1; 10 bases line up with TRBD2. The V and J ends lost 3 bases and 15 bases, in that order; junction bases with no gene match: 11. CDR3 length equals 14 residues. Germline CDR1 and CDR2: KGHSH and LQKENI. The CDR3 loop reads CASSPYGTSVSPFF. CDR3 coding DNA: TGTGCCAGCTCACCCTATGGGACTAGCGTCTCCCCGTTCTTC.

The chain recombines TRBV11-2 with TRBJ2-2; 8 nucleotides agree with TRBD2. The CDR3 contains 14 residues. Per germline, CDR1 SGHAT and CDR2 FQNNGV. V was pared by 2 bases and J by 6 bases, with 2 bases of the junction left unmatched. The CDR3, as DNA: TGTGCCAGCAGCTTACTGACTAGCGCCGGGGAGCTGTTTTTT. It translates to CASSLLTSAGELFF.

This rearrangement joins TRBV29-1 to TRBJ1-1, with TRBD1 as a possible D gene (6 bases). Trimming stripped 7 bases from V and 2 bases from J, with 17 bases between. The CDR3 has 14 amino acids. Germline CDR1 is SQVTM and CDR2 is ANQGSEA. The CDR3 DNA follows: TGCAGCGGCAAGAAGTCGGGACAAAACACTGAAGCTTTCTTT. This translates into CSGKKSGQNTEAFF.

V usage is TRBV28 and J usage is TRBJ1-4; D is unresolved. This CDR3 has 13 residues. Germline CDR1 is MDHEN and CDR2 is SYDVKM. V gave up 6 bases and J gave up 5 bases, with 10 bases separating them. CDR3 region: CASSSGGNEKLFF. CDR3 in DNA: TGTGCCAGCAGCTCTGGCGGGAATGAAAAACTGTTTTTT.

The chain recombines TRBV27 with TRBJ1-2; TRBD1 might be the D (6 bases). Trimming pared 4 bases from V and 14 bases from J, leaving 17 bases between. CDR1 and CDR2 from the germline V gene are MNHEY and SMNVEV (reference sequence). The CDR3 runs to 12 residues. The CDR3 sequence: CASSSQGSPGTF. DNA for the CDR3: TGTGCCAGCAGTTCACAGGGATCTCCCGGGACCTTC.

The chain employs TRBV3-1 (or the pseudogene TRBV3-2) and TRBJ1-4; 8 nucleotides align to TRBD1. CDR3 length: 16 amino acids. The V segment lost 1 base and the J segment 10 bases; nucleotides outside the gene matches: 11. Germline loops: CDR1 LGHDT, CDR2 YNNKEL (reference sequence). DNA for the CDR3: TGTGCCAGCAGCCAAGGCTCGGGACAGGTTGAGGGAAAACTGTTTTTT. Amino acids: CASSQGSGQVEGKLFF.

The chain combines TRBV3-1 (or the pseudogene TRBV3-2) with TRBJ2-1, with no clear D. V shed 3 bases and J shed 1 base, with 10 bases lying between them. The CDR3 length is 15 residues. Germline V gene sequence: CDR1 LGHDT, CDR2 YNNKEL (reference sequence). CDR3 region: CASSHEAESYNEQFF. The CDR3, as DNA: TGTGCCAGCAGCCATGAGGCCGAATCCTACAATGAGCAGTTCTTC.

The gene calls are TRBV7-2 and TRBJ1-1; 7 bases agree with TRBD1. V was clipped by 5 bases and J by 4 bases; unmatched bases: 4. The CDR3 is 13 residues long. Germline V CDR1 and CDR2: SGHTA, FQGNSA. This CDR3 is CASSVQGSTEAFF. In DNA form, the CDR3 reads TGTGCCAGCAGCGTACAGGGGAGCACTGAAGCTTTCTTT. The whole variable domain, remainder taken from reference TRBV7-2 and TRBJ1-1, is GAGVSQSPSNKVTEKGKDVELRCDPISGHTALYWYRQSLGQGLEFLIYFQGNSAPDKSGLPSDRFSAERTGGSVSTLTIQRTQQEDSAVYLCASSVQGSTEAFFGQGTRLTVV.

This clone turned up a few times. V and J are TRBV9 and TRBJ1-2; 7 bases align to TRBD1. The CDR3 extends over 15 amino acids. Germline V gene lookup returns CDR1 SGDLS and CDR2 YYNGEE. The trim removed 3 bases at V and 5 bases at J, leaving 10 bases unmatched. CDR3 sequence (DNA): TGTGCCAGCAGCGCAGAGCCGGGACAGCCTTATGGCTACACCTTC. It yields the protein CASSAEPGQPYGYTF.

The gene calls are TRBV7-2 and TRBJ1-4; 7 nucleotides match TRBD1. The V and J ends lost 5 bases and 7 bases, in that order; junction bases with no gene match: 10. Germline V gene data show CDR1 as SGHTA and CDR2 as FQGNSA. The CDR3 is 15 amino acids. The CDR3 region is CASSTYRGKFEKLFF. CDR3 bases: TGTGCCAGCAGCACCTACAGGGGAAAGTTTGAAAAACTGTTTTTT. Using reference TRBV7-2 and TRBJ1-4 for the parts outside the CDR3, the full variable domain is GAGVSQSPSNKVTEKGKDVELRCDPISGHTALYWYRQSLGQGLEFLIYFQGNSAPDKSGLPSDRFSAERTGGSVSTLTIQRTQQEDSAVYLCASSTYRGKFEKLFFGSGTQLSVL.

This rearrangement joins TRBV15 to TRBJ2-4; 11 nucleotides line up with TRBD1. CDR1 LNHNV and CDR2 YYDKDF come from the germline V gene (reference sequence). This CDR3 contains 16 residues. Trimming at V came to 5 bases and at J to 3 bases, leaving 6 bases not matched to a gene. The CDR3 DNA is TGTGCCACCAGCCTCGGACAGGGGGCAGGCAAAAACATTCAGTACTTC. The encoded protein is CATSLGQGAGKNIQYF.

The chain combines TRBV29-1 with TRBJ1-4; D is possibly TRBD1 (5 bases). The V end was cut by 3 bases, the J end by 10 bases, with 12 bases between. Germline-derived CDR1 and CDR2 are SQVTM and ANQGSEA. CDR3 size: 12 residues. CDR3 protein: CSVETGGGKLFF. The CDR3 DNA sequence: TGCAGCGTTGAGACCGGGGGGGGAAAACTGTTTTTT.

This clone was counted a few times. This rearrangement joins TRBV5-5 to TRBJ1-1, with 7 bases that match TRBD1. V lost 1 base and J lost 11; bases outside the gene matches: 14. The CDR3 extends over 15 amino acids. Germline CDR1 SGHKS, CDR2 YYEKEE (reference sequence). The chain's CDR3 is CASSLLPGQSLAAFF. In DNA form, the CDR3 reads TGTGCCAGCAGCTTGCTCCCGGGACAGTCCCTAGCGGCTTTCTTT. Full variable domain (rest looked up from reference TRBV5-5 and TRBJ1-1): DAGVTQSPTHLIKTRGQQVTLRCSPISGHKSVSWYQQVLGQGPQFIFQYYEKEERGRGNFPDRFSARQFPNYSSELNVNALLLGDSALYLCASSLLPGQSLAAFFGQGTRLTVV.

V gene TRBV10-3 combines with J gene TRBJ2-2; 10 nucleotides agree with TRBD2. Germline-derived CDR1 and CDR2 are ENHRY and SYGVKD. CDR3 length: 15 residues. J lost 3 bases, V lost 8 bases, and 6 bases had no gene match. CDR3 sequence: CAIRSTSGDTGELFF. CDR3 nucleotides: TGTGCCATCCGGTCTACTAGCGGGGACACCGGGGAGCTGTTTTTT.

The chain combines TRBV2 with TRBJ1-2; D remains ambiguous. The germline V and J ends were trimmed by 0 bases and 8 bases, with 7 bases remaining between them. This CDR3 region has 12 residues. The germline CDR1 and CDR2 sequences are SNHLY and FYNNEI. CDR3: CASSEAWQGYTF. The CDR3 DNA is TGTGCCAGCAGTGAAGCGTGGCAGGGCTACACCTTC.

The chain uses TRBV5-1 and TRBJ2-5; 7 nucleotides line up with TRBD1. The length of the CDR3 is 16 residues. The V and J ends lost 3 bases and 0 bases, in that order; junction bases with no gene match: 8. Germline lookup yields CDR1 SGHRS and CDR2 YFSETQ. CDR3 in DNA: TGCGCCAGCAGCTCTACCCGACAGGGCAACCAAGAGACCCAGTACTTC. Translating it yields CASSSTRQGNQETQYF.

V and J are TRBV11-2 and TRBJ2-1, with D unresolved. Trimming pared 5 bases from V and 2 bases from J, leaving 4 bases between. Per germline, CDR1 SGHAT and CDR2 FQNNGV. This CDR3 comprises 12 residues. CDR3 DNA: TGTGCCAGCAGCCGTCCCTACAATGAGCAGTTCTTC. This sequence encodes CASSRPYNEQFF.